The present T cell receptor beta chain was sequenced within a study of T cell repertoires in cytomegalovirus infection (dated by TCRdb to the late 2010s). Notes on the research overall: Donor HLA type was relevant to the analysis, because carriage of CMV infection together with the matching HLA type was indicated by public TCR beta signatures.

The CDR3 spans 13 residues, from the cysteine through the phenylalanine. Left in the record is the CDR3 DNA by itself, 39 bases read in frame from the first base. Germline trimming: 6 bases from V, 8 bases from J; junction bases outside gene matches: 6. Per the germline V gene (reference sequence), MNHEY is the CDR1 and SMNVEV is the CDR2. Sequenced using an Illumina HiSeq 1500. TCRdb reanalyzed the raw reads on its own, using fastp at Q25 for trimming and MiXCR for clone calling, and kept in-frame beta chains. Identical CDR3 proteins give one entry, which carries the most common genes and DNA. The sample data list around 530,000 distinct CDR3 sequences, and 16% of these were observed just once. Of the sample, roughly 25% falls within the top ten clones. In this sample, this clonotype turned up a few times. Its antigen remains undetermined. No base qualities exist here, and no much larger clone lies one base off it.

Study-wide findings and limitations: In both this cohort and an independent cohort of 352 donors, the cumulative frequency of public TCR beta family members distinguished carriers of CMV infection plus the relevant HLA type. In the ex vivo response, HLA-C-restricted CMV-specific TCR beta clonotypes were dominant, and in two of eight donors the single most frequent clonotype came from this HLA-C-restricted group.

The specimen was CD8+ T cells from PBMCs. The clonotype was recovered from a human donor in good health (CMV status not recorded). Some clones in this sample may be carry-over from other donors' samples. The chain employs TRBV27 and TRBJ1-2; 10 central nucleotides agree with TRBD1. The nucleotides are TGTGCCAGCAGCCGACAGGGGGCGAGAGGCTACACCTTC. It translates as CASSRQGARGYTF.